This record looks at one T cell receptor (beta chain) sequence and its context. As yet, its antigen is unknown. These data belong to a study of PD-1 blockade in classical Hodgkin lymphoma. Study-wide results and limits: Newly diagnosed patients were reported to start with lower TCR diversity than healthy donors. In CD4+ cells, TCR diversity went up significantly by C4D1, but in CD8+ cells it did not.

CDR1 and CDR2 (germline): GTSNPN, SVGIG (reference sequence). The ends lost 7 bases at V and 4 bases at J; junction bases unmatched: 3. The CDR3 sequence is 11 residues long. Sequencing used immunoSEQ multiplex PCR; TCRdb keeps in-frame clones, though not all of them. The sample holds roughly 25,000 clones, around 69% seen once. Every patient relapsed after autologous stem cell transplantation, and brentuximab vedotin exposure varied. The sequence was collected from a human donor with classical Hodgkin lymphoma. J is TRBJ2-7 and V is TRBV30, with TRBD1 matching over 8 bases. The source was peripheral blood mononuclear cells (PBMCs), collected before the second cycle of nivolumab. This CDR3 is CAFQGAYEQYF. In DNA, the CDR3 is TGTGCCTTTCAGGGGGCTTACGAGCAGTACTTC.